The 30 T cell receptor beta chains in this list originate from one sample, sequenced in a study of CD4 T cells in relation to SARS-CoV-2 and coronaviruses. Their target antigens are unknown. Before the COVID-19 pandemic, during about 2011-2018, CD4+ T cells were taken from unexposed donors. Isolation of CD4+ T cells took place after around 11 days in culture. Generated by immunoSEQ multiplex PCR, the TCRdb table keeps only in-frame clones and is missing some. The sample includes roughly 30,000 clones, about three quarters of them seen just once. The sample consisted of CD4+ T cells from PBMCs, cultured in vitro. The origin of the receptors is a human donor in good health.

CDR3 amino acids: CASSQDVGGQDEKLFF. The DNA for the CDR3 is TGCGCCAGCAGCCAAGATGTCGGGGGTCAGGATGAAAAACTGTTTTTT. V and J are TRBV4-3 and TRBJ1-4; TRBD1 might be the D (5 bases). In germline, CDR1 is LGHNA, CDR2 YSLEER. Trimming cost V 0 bases and J 6 bases, with 14 bases left between them. The CDR3 totals 16 residues.

CDR3 nucleotides: TGCGCCAGCAGCCAAGAAACAGGGGTTCCCTACAATGAGCAGTTCTTC. It is translated as CASSQETGVPYNEQFF. This chain connects TRBV4-3 to TRBJ2-1, with 7 nucleotides matching TRBD1. V trimming: 0 bases; J trimming: 2 bases; junction bases outside the gene matches: 4. From germline, CDR1 is LGHNA and CDR2 YSLEER. The CDR3 loop spans 16 amino acids.

The chain combines TRBV4-3 with TRBJ2-7; tentative D call: TRBD2 (6 bases). CDR1 and CDR2 (germline): LGHNA, YSLEER. There are 14 residues in the CDR3. V lost 1 base and J 3 bases, leaving 10 bases between the germline ends. The CDR3 DNA follows: TGCGCCAGCAGCCAAGTCGCGGGGATCTACGAGCAGTACTTC. Its translation is CASSQVAGIYEQYF.

CDR3 sequence reads: CSVGTSGRETQYF. CDR3 nucleotide sequence: TGCAGCGTAGGGACTAGCGGGAGAGAGACCCAGTACTTC. This sequence joins TRBV29-1 and TRBJ2-5; 14 positions agree with TRBD2. The CDR3 totals 13 residues. Trimming cost V 6 bases and J 4 bases; bases outside gene matches: 1. Per the germline V gene, CDR1 is SQVTM and CDR2 is ANQGSEA.

The rearrangement uses TRBV5-1 and TRBJ2-3; 7 bases line up with TRBD2. Germline V gene lookup returns CDR1 SGHRS and CDR2 YFSETQ. CDR3 size: 16 residues. The ends lost 0 bases at V and 3 bases at J; junction bases unmatched: 7. CDR3 sequence: CASSLAGGGFTDTQYF. For the CDR3, the DNA is TGCGCCAGCAGCTTGGCGGGAGGTGGCTTTACAGATACGCAGTATTTT. Using reference TRBV5-1 and TRBJ2-3 for the parts outside the CDR3, the full variable domain is KAGVTQTPRYLIKTRGQQVTLSCSPISGHRSVSWYQQTPGQGLQFLFEYFSETQRNKGNFPGRFSGRQFSNSRSEMNVSTLELGDSALYLCASSLAGGGFTDTQYFGPGTRLTVL.

This chain joins TRBV3-1 (or the pseudogene TRBV3-2) and TRBJ2-5; the match to TRBD2 covers 8 bases. The length of the CDR3 is 15 residues. CDR1 and CDR2 from the germline V gene are LGHDT and YNNKEL (reference sequence). The ends lost 3 bases at V and 4 bases at J; junction bases unmatched: 7. As DNA, the CDR3 is TGTGCCAGCAGCCAGCGGGGGGTGGGCCGAGAGACCCAGTACTTC. Residues: CASSQRGVGRETQYF.

The rearrangement links TRBV6-5 to TRBJ2-2; D not resolved. CDR1 is MNHEY and CDR2 is SVGAGI in the germline V gene. V was cut by 5 bases and J by 6 bases, with 13 bases left in between. The CDR3 extends over 14 amino acids. The CDR3 sequence is CASSLTQAAGELFF. In DNA, the CDR3 is TGTGCCAGCAGTCTTACGCAGGCTGCCGGGGAGCTGTTTTTT.

The chain has TRBV29-1 and TRBJ1-1; 9 bases match TRBD1. The J segment lost 4 bases and the V segment lost 6 bases, leaving 9 bases of the junction unmatched. The CDR3 is 14 residues long. Germline V gene sequence: CDR1 SQVTM, CDR2 ANQGSEA. The CDR3: CSVKDRGTLTEAFF. CDR3 bases: TGCAGCGTGAAGGACAGGGGAACCCTCACTGAAGCTTTCTTT.

The gene calls are TRBV3-1 (or the pseudogene TRBV3-2) and TRBJ2-1, with 12 bases fitting TRBD2. Trimming cost V 4 bases and J 4 bases; bases outside gene matches: 8. CDR3 size: 17 residues. In germline, CDR1 is LGHDT, CDR2 YNNKEL (reference sequence). The CDR3 is CASSPRKLAGGYNEQFF. The CDR3 bases are TGTGCCAGCAGCCCAAGAAAACTAGCGGGAGGTTACAATGAGCAGTTCTTC.

This chain joins TRBV4-3 and TRBJ2-3, with 11 bases matching TRBD2. This CDR3 spans 14 amino acids. CDR1 is LGHNA and CDR2 is YSLEER in the germline V gene. The trim removed 2 bases at V and 6 bases at J, leaving 1 base unmatched. CDR3 nucleotides: TGCGCCAGCAGCCAATTAGCGGGGGGGGATACGCAGTATTTT. Amino acids: CASSQLAGGDTQYF.

The gene calls are TRBV11-3 and TRBJ2-2; D possibly matches TRBD1 or TRBD2 (6 bases each). The V gene lost 3 bases and the J gene lost 5 bases, with 13 bases spanning the gap. The CDR3 extends over 15 amino acids. From germline, CDR1 is SGHNT and CDR2 YENEEA. The CDR3 reads CASSFRGEVTGELFF. In DNA, the CDR3 is TGTGCCAGCAGCTTTAGGGGGGAAGTGACCGGGGAGCTGTTTTTT.

This chain uses TRBV5-5 with TRBJ2-7; maybe TRBD2 (5 bases). Trimming cost V 2 bases and J 4 bases, with 22 bases left between them. CDR3 size: 17 residues. Germline-derived CDR1 and CDR2 are SGHKS and YYEKEE (reference sequence). The CDR3 DNA follows: TGTGCCAGCAGCTTCCGGAGCTCCCGACTCGGAGGTTACGAGCAGTACTTC. It is translated as CASSFRSSRLGGYEQYF.

The chain employs TRBV18 and TRBJ2-3, with TRBD1 matching over 9 bases. The junction had 6 bases not matched to a gene; V was cut back by 1 base and J by 4 bases. Germline loops: CDR1 KGHSH, CDR2 LQKENI. The length of the CDR3 is 16 residues. The CDR3 protein is CASSPRLGQGSDTQYF. The CDR3 nucleotides read TGTGCCAGCTCACCACGTCTGGGACAGGGATCAGATACGCAGTATTTT. Using reference TRBV18 and TRBJ2-3 for the parts outside the CDR3, the full variable domain is NAGVMQNPRHLVRRRGQEARLRCSPMKGHSHVYWYRQLPEEGLKFMVYLQKENIIDESGMPKERFSAEFPKEGPSILRIQQVVRGDSAAYFCASSPRLGQGSDTQYFGPGTRLTVL.

The V gene is TRBV7-2, the J gene TRBJ1-5; no definite D call. Germline CDR1 reads SGHTA; CDR2 reads FQGNSA. The CDR3 extends over 13 amino acids. V gave up 4 bases and J gave up 4 bases, with 8 bases separating them. This CDR3 is CASSSQRNQPQHF. The CDR3, as DNA: TGTGCCAGCAGCTCACAGAGGAATCAGCCCCAGCATTTT.

This clone was observed once. The gene calls are TRBV19 and TRBJ1-6; no firm D call. Germline V gene lookup returns CDR1 LNHDA and CDR2 SQIVND (reference sequence). The CDR3 consists of 13 residues. Trimming pared 4 bases from V and 3 bases from J, leaving 4 bases between. The CDR3 reads CASSTGYNSPLHF. CDR3 sequence (DNA): TGTGCCAGTAGTACAGGCTATAATTCACCCCTCCACTTT. Full variable domain (remainder filled in from reference TRBV19 and TRBJ1-6): DGGITQSPKYLFRKEGQNVTLSCEQNLNHDAMYWYRQDPGQGLRLIYYSQIVNDFQKGDIAEGYSVSREKKESFPLTVTSAQKNPTAFYLCASSTGYNSPLHFGNGTRLTVT.

This sequence joins TRBV6-6 and TRBJ2-7, with D uncertain. The CDR3 covers 13 residues. Between the trimmed V and J ends, which lost 6 bases and 2 bases, there was a span of 11 bases. Germline V gene lookup returns CDR1 MNHNY and CDR2 SVGAGI (reference sequence). CDR3 DNA sequence: TGTGCCAGCAGAACACAGAGCCCCTACGAGCAGTACTTC. The encoded protein is CASRTQSPYEQYF.

The chain recombines TRBV7-2 with TRBJ1-5; D is perhaps TRBD1 (5 bases). V gave up 5 bases and J gave up 0 bases, with 17 bases separating them. CDR1 is SGHTA and CDR2 is FQGNSA in the germline V gene. The CDR3 spans 17 residues. CDR3 loop: CASSPMGQTFSNQPQHF. CDR3 DNA: TGTGCCAGCAGCCCAATGGGGCAGACCTTTAGCAATCAGCCCCAGCATTTT. Combining the CDR3 with reference TRBV7-2 and TRBJ1-5 gives the whole variable domain GAGVSQSPSNKVTEKGKDVELRCDPISGHTALYWYRQSLGQGLEFLIYFQGNSAPDKSGLPSDRFSAERTGGSVSTLTIQRTQQEDSAVYLCASSPMGQTFSNQPQHFGDGTRLSIL.

Here the CDR3 DNA reads TGTGCCAGCAGCTTAGTAGGAACTAGCGGACAAGAGACCCAGTACTTC. This gives the protein CASSLVGTSGQETQYF. The rearrangement uses TRBV7-8 and TRBJ2-5; 8 nucleotides line up with TRBD2. V shed 1 base, J shed 2 bases, and the junction held 6 bases outside the gene matches. Germline CDR1 reads SGHVS; CDR2 reads FQNEAQ. The CDR3 is made up of 16 amino acids.

The gene calls are TRBV19 and TRBJ2-7, with D perhaps assigned TRBD1 or TRBD2 (5 bases each). Trimming left V 3 bases short and J 7 bases short, with 19 bases between. The CDR3 has 15 amino acids. CDR1 is LNHDA and CDR2 is SQIVND in the germline V gene (reference sequence). The DNA of the CDR3 is TGTGCCAGTAGTATTTCTCCGGGACCTACGAGTGAGCAGTACTTC. Translated, it gives CASSISPGPTSEQYF.

For this clone: A read error may account for a junction end that differs from germline. The rearrangement joins TRBV20-1 to TRBJ2-4, with 11 bases lining up with TRBD2. This CDR3 has 10 residues. Germline CDR1 and CDR2: DFQATT and SNEGSKA (reference sequence). CDR3 DNA sequence: TGCAGTGCTAGAGATAGCGGGGGGGGGTTC. It translates to CSARDSGGGF.

Points on this clone: One end of the junction varies from germline; a read error may be responsible. The chain couples TRBV6-5 to TRBJ2-1; TRBD2 agrees at 10 bases. CDR3 size: 16 residues. The germline V gene has CDR1 MNHEY and CDR2 SVGAGI. The CDR3 spells CASSYFSGRAGNEQFF. Here the CDR3 DNA reads TGTGCCAGCAGCTACTTCAGCGGGAGGGCCGGTAATGAGCAGTTCTTC.

The chain employs TRBV7-8 and TRBJ2-1; a possible D gene is TRBD1 (6 bases). The CDR3 runs 13 residues. Between the trimmed V and J ends, which lost 5 bases and 5 bases, there was a span of 10 bases. From germline, CDR1 is SGHVS and CDR2 FQNEAQ. This chain's CDR3 is CASSRGQHNEQFF. The CDR3, as DNA: TGTGCCAGCAGCCGCGGACAGCACAATGAGCAGTTCTTC.

The V and J genes are TRBV6-2 or TRBV6-3 and TRBJ2-5; D is unresolved. Trimming took off 0 bases at V and 2 bases at J, with 10 bases between the two ends. This CDR3 has 15 residues. The germline V gene has CDR1 MNHEY and CDR2 SVGEGT. The DNA of the CDR3 is TGTGCCAGCAGTTACTCGAGGCCAGATCAAGAGACCCAGTACTTC. It codes for CASSYSRPDQETQYF.

The J gene is TRBJ2-7, the V gene TRBV28; TRBD1 agrees at 10 bases. Losses at the gene ends were 1 base for V and 7 bases for J; bases not matched to a gene: 4. This CDR3 is 14 amino acids long. Germline loops: CDR1 MDHEN, CDR2 SYDVKM. CDR3 bases: TGTGCCAGCAGTTTATCGGGACAGGGGATAGAGCAGTACTTC. This codes for CASSLSGQGIEQYF.

V and J are TRBV12-5 and TRBJ1-1; the D is unclear. Germline V gives CDR1 LGHNT, CDR2 FRNRAP. CDR3 length: 15 residues. V was cut by 0 bases and J by 1 base, with 9 bases left in between. In nucleotides, the CDR3 is TGTGCTAGTGGTTTGGTAAGCTCTGCGAACACTGAAGCTTTCTTT. Its translation: CASGLVSSANTEAFF.

This clone was detected only a few times. This chain links TRBV4-2 with TRBJ1-1, with TRBD1 as a possible D gene (6 bases). Trimming stripped 0 bases from V and 2 bases from J, with 19 bases between. This CDR3 contains 18 residues. Germline CDR1 LGHNA, CDR2 YNFKEQ. This CDR3 reads CASSQEYGRGTKNTEAFF. CDR3 DNA sequence: TGTGCCAGCAGCCAAGAGTACGGACGAGGGACAAAAAACACTGAAGCTTTCTTT.

The chain uses TRBV5-6 and TRBJ1-2; D is possibly TRBD1 (6 bases). Trimming took off 4 bases at V and 4 bases at J, with 11 bases between the two ends. CDR3 size: 13 residues. Germline CDR1 SGHDT, CDR2 YYEEEE. The CDR3 bases are TGTGCCAGCAGCAGACAGGTTAGCTATGGCTACACCTTC. As protein: CASSRQVSYGYTF.

This chain's CDR3 is CASSQATTRSDTQYF. The CDR3 DNA is TGCGCCAGCAGCCAAGCGACTACTAGGTCAGATACGCAGTATTTT. The chain carries TRBV4-3 and TRBJ2-3; D is perhaps TRBD2 (5 bases). V was trimmed by 1 base and J by 4 bases, leaving 12 bases between them. CDR1 is LGHNA and CDR2 is YSLEER in the germline V gene. This CDR3 contains 15 residues.

This chain's CDR3 is CATEHRISGNTIYF. The DNA for the CDR3 is TGTGCCACCGAACACAGGATCTCCGGAAACACCATATATTTT. The chain recombines TRBV10-3 with TRBJ1-3, with D possibly being TRBD1 (5 bases). The CDR3 consists of 14 residues. The V end lost 10 bases, the J end lost 4 bases, and 17 bases lay between the germline ends. Germline V lookup: CDR1 ENHRY, CDR2 SYGVKD.

V usage is TRBV7-9 and J usage is TRBJ2-7; D possibly corresponds to TRBD2 (5 bases). V lost 3 bases to trimming and J lost 5 bases, with 20 bases between them. The CDR3 runs to 16 residues. Per the germline V gene, CDR1 is SEHNR and CDR2 is FQNEAQ (reference sequence). The CDR3 sequence: CASSFGLPPDYDEQYF. The CDR3 nucleotides are TGTGCCAGCAGCTTCGGTCTTCCCCCTGACTACGACGAGCAGTACTTC.